This passage covers 4 T cell receptor beta chains from one sample sequenced in a study of early T cells in non-severe SARS-CoV-2 infection. Each CDR3 protein gets one entry after TCRdb re-called the 5' RACE reads with MiXCR. The sample yields about 20,000 distinct CDR3 sequences, more than 4.5% seen once. Sequenced material: whole blood. These receptor sequences come from an adult who was a healthcare worker with PCR-confirmed SARS-CoV-2 infection or an uninfected control (not recorded which).

The chain couples TRBV2 to TRBJ2-3; maybe TRBD1 (6 bases). Per germline, CDR1 SNHLY and CDR2 FYNNEI. The CDR3 spans 16 residues. The V and J ends lost 4 bases and 5 bases respectively, with 19 bases between them. This CDR3 reads CASSARQPKGEDTQYF. The DNA for the CDR3 is TGTGCCAGCAGTGCCCGGCAGCCCAAGGGGGAAGATACGCAGTATTTT.

This clonotype was recorded at least ten times. The CDR3 coding sequence is TGTGCCAGCAGTTTATTGTCGATTGAAAAACTGTTTTTT. Its protein product is CASSLLSIEKLFF. This rearrangement joins TRBV28 to TRBJ1-4; D not certain. CDR1 is MDHEN, CDR2 SYDVKM, per germline. The CDR3 has 13 amino acids. Trimming cost V 1 base and J 7 bases, with 7 bases left between them.

There are a few counts of this clonotype. The chain carries TRBV3-1 and TRBJ2-3; D may be TRBD1 or TRBD2 (5 bases each). Germline V lookup: CDR1 LGHDT, CDR2 YNNKEL (reference sequence). The CDR3 length is 16 residues. Trimming removed 4 bases from V and 0 bases from J, with 14 bases in between. The CDR3 nucleotides are TGTGCCAGCAGCCCGAGGGGCAGGGTGAGCACAGATACGCAGTATTTT. Amino acid sequence: CASSPRGRVSTDTQYF.

This clonotype was detected ten times or more. V gene TRBV7-9 combines with J gene TRBJ2-2; tentatively, D is TRBD2 (5 bases). Germline CDR1 reads SEHNR; CDR2 reads FQNEAQ (reference sequence). Trimming removed 7 bases from V and 2 bases from J, with 17 bases in between. This CDR3 has 16 residues. CDR3 protein: CASNGESRVNTGELFF. The CDR3 DNA reads as TGTGCCAGCAACGGCGAATCGCGGGTCAACACCGGGGAGCTGTTTTTT.